These 30 T cell receptor beta chains were sequenced from one sample in a study of glioma-infiltrating T cells after dendritic cell vaccination (TCRdb year 2016). The intended sense of this specimen's time point label: after dendritic cell vaccination, including at tumor progression/relapse. Preparation of the library involved the immunoSEQ multiplex PCR assay. This immuneACCESS table, as held by TCRdb, lists in-frame sequences with V and J called but not all clones. Of the missing ones, under half trace to an unresolved V gene in checked studies; the others have no known cause. This sample lists around 60,000 clones; around nine tenths were detected once. The ten largest make up more than 9% of the sample. Sequenced here: blood, sampled after dendritic cell vaccination. These receptors all stem from a human donor with glioblastoma.

The chain uses TRBV19 and TRBJ2-3; D unresolved. The CDR3 has 14 amino acids. Germline CDR1 is LNHDA and CDR2 is SQIVND (reference sequence). V was shortened by 1 base and J by 4 bases, with 9 bases between the two germline ends. The CDR3 loop reads CASSIGTSADTQYF. CDR3 sequence (DNA): TGTGCCAGTAGTATAGGCACGAGCGCAGATACGCAGTATTTT.

This chain uses TRBV30 with TRBJ1-4; D is undetermined. In germline, CDR1 is GTSNPN, CDR2 SVGIG (reference sequence). This CDR3 region has 15 residues. Trimming stripped 1 base from V and 3 bases from J, with 12 bases between. CDR3: CAWSAPRGSNEKLFF. As DNA, the CDR3 is TGTGCCTGGAGTGCCCCGCGGGGATCTAATGAAAAACTGTTTTTT.

This clone is a singleton in its sample. This chain connects TRBV7-9 to TRBJ2-4; D might be TRBD2 (5 bases). V shed 2 bases and J shed 4 bases, with 9 bases lying between them. Germline CDR1 and CDR2: SEHNR and FQNEAQ (reference sequence). There are 14 residues in the CDR3. The CDR3 DNA sequence: TGTGCCAGCAGCTTAAGCGGCCCAAAAAACATTCAGTACTTC. It specifies CASSLSGPKNIQYF.

This sequence joins TRBV6-5 and TRBJ1-2; maybe TRBD1 (6 bases). There are 15 residues in the CDR3. The germline V gene encodes CDR1 MNHEY and CDR2 SVGAGI. The germline V and J ends were trimmed by 6 bases and 6 bases, with 20 bases remaining between them. CDR3 sequence: CASSLQTGKPNGYTF. CDR3 sequence (DNA): TGTGCCAGCAGCCTCCAAACAGGGAAACCGAATGGCTACACCTTC.

The chain couples TRBV9 to TRBJ2-3, with a tentative D call TRBD2 (6 bases). CDR1 SGDLS and CDR2 YYNGEE come from the germline V gene. The CDR3 runs 14 residues. The V gene lost 4 bases and the J gene lost 6 bases, with 15 bases spanning the gap. CDR3 bases: TGTGCCAGCAGCTCCAGCTCGGAGGGGGATACGCAGTATTTT. Its translation: CASSSSSEGDTQYF.

This chain connects TRBV19 to TRBJ1-5; TRBD1 matches at 9 bases. The CDR3 is 15 residues long. From germline, CDR1 is LNHDA and CDR2 SQIVND (reference sequence). With 5 bases clipped from V and 3 bases from J, the junction kept 5 bases outside the gene matches. CDR3 bases: TGTGCCAGTAGTGAGGGGACAGGGATCAATCAGCCCCAGCATTTT. Encoded protein: CASSEGTGINQPQHF.

The CDR3 DNA reads as TGCAGCGTTGAAGACCAACAGGGGAGCGGCTACACCTTC. It yields the protein CSVEDQQGSGYTF. The rearrangement links TRBV29-1 to TRBJ1-2, with TRBD1 identical over 7 bases. Germline V gene sequence: CDR1 SQVTM, CDR2 ANQGSEA. This CDR3 region has 13 residues. V lost 0 bases and J lost 8; bases outside the gene matches: 6.

The chain couples TRBV25-1 to TRBJ1-1, with D possibly TRBD1 on 6 matching bases. The CDR3 consists of 15 residues. V lost 1 base and J 3 bases, leaving 12 bases between the germline ends. Per germline, CDR1 MGHDK and CDR2 SYGVNS. The CDR3 sequence: CASSELGGQDTEAFF. The CDR3 DNA is TGTGCCAGCAGTGAATTGGGGGGGCAGGACACTGAAGCTTTCTTT.

The chain recombines TRBV5-5 with TRBJ1-2, with D possibly being TRBD1 (6 bases). V lost 0 bases and J 5 bases, leaving 11 bases between the germline ends. The CDR3 covers 14 residues. The V gene's germline CDR1 is SGHKS and CDR2 YYEKEE (reference sequence). The chain's CDR3 is CASSLDRVGYGYTF. For the CDR3, the DNA is TGTGCCAGCAGCTTGGACAGGGTAGGGTATGGCTACACCTTC.

The chain uses TRBV9 and TRBJ1-5; 7 nucleotides align to TRBD1. In germline, CDR1 is SGDLS, CDR2 YYNGEE. V gave up 0 bases and J gave up 6 bases; unmatched junction bases: 3. The CDR3 has 14 amino acids. The CDR3 sequence is CASSVGQGGQPQHF. Here the CDR3 DNA reads TGTGCCAGCAGCGTAGGCCAGGGGGGTCAGCCCCAGCATTTT.

The J gene is TRBJ1-2, the V gene TRBV6-5; no clear D. Between the trimmed V and J ends, which lost 10 bases and 8 bases, there was a span of 20 bases. CDR3 length: 13 residues. Germline V gene data show CDR1 as MNHEY and CDR2 as SVGAGI. The CDR3 spells CATNLRESGGYTF. CDR3 nucleotides: TGTGCCACAAACTTGAGGGAGTCTGGAGGCTACACCTTC.

This chain joins TRBV5-4 and TRBJ1-2, with D perhaps matching TRBD1 (5 bases). The CDR3 totals 15 residues. Germline V lookup: CDR1 SGHNT, CDR2 YYREEE (reference sequence). V was trimmed by 4 bases and J by 6 bases, leaving 19 bases between them. CDR3 sequence (DNA): TGTGCCAGCAGCCGGGCAGGGAGGGGTGGAAATGGCTACACCTTC. It is translated as CASSRAGRGGNGYTF.

The chain uses TRBV25-1 and TRBJ1-3, with TRBD1 matching 9 bases. V shed 1 base, J shed 6 bases, and the junction held 7 bases outside the gene matches. The CDR3 extends over 16 amino acids. Germline V gene lookup returns CDR1 MGHDK and CDR2 SYGVNS. CDR3 sequence reads: CASSESPRTGENTIYF. The CDR3 region has the DNA TGTGCCAGCAGTGAATCCCCCCGGACAGGGGAAAACACCATATATTTT.

This chain uses TRBV16 with TRBJ1-1; D unresolved. Germline-derived CDR1 and CDR2 are KGHSY and FQNENV. CDR3 size: 12 residues. With 1 base removed from V and 10 bases from J, the gap between germline ends came to 10 bases. DNA for the CDR3: TGTGCCAGCAGCCAATTGGAGGTTGTAGCTTTCTTT. It specifies CASSQLEVVAFF.

The chain recombines TRBV5-4 with TRBJ2-5, with TRBD1 identical over 7 bases. There are 15 residues in the CDR3. The V segment lost 4 bases and the J segment 2 bases; nucleotides outside the gene matches: 8. Germline CDR1 is SGHNT and CDR2 is YYREEE (reference sequence). The CDR3 is CASSLIVRGQETQYF. CDR3 nucleotides: TGTGCCAGCAGCCTTATAGTCAGGGGGCAAGAGACCCAGTACTTC.

As DNA, the CDR3 is TGTGCCAGTAGTACACCGCGGTTCGGACAGGGATCCTACGAGCAGTACTTC. Protein: CASSTPRFGQGSYEQYF. The rearrangement links TRBV19 to TRBJ2-7; 8 bases are a match to TRBD1. V dropped 4 bases and J dropped 1; count of bases not matched to a gene: 12. CDR1 and CDR2 from the germline V gene are LNHDA and SQIVND (reference sequence). This CDR3 spans 17 amino acids.

The chain recombines TRBV12-5 with TRBJ2-1, with D perhaps matching TRBD1 (6 bases). Trimming removed 8 bases at V and 8 bases at J, with 10 bases between. This CDR3 comprises 11 residues. Germline lookup yields CDR1 LGHNT and CDR2 FRNRAP. The CDR3 DNA is TGTGCTAGTAGGGGGATGGATGAGCAGTTCTTC. This gives the protein CASRGMDEQFF. The entire variable domain, with the rest obtained from reference TRBV12-5 and TRBJ2-1, is as follows: DARVTQTPRHKVTEMGQEVTMRCQPILGHNTVFWYRQTMMQGLELLAYFRNRAPLDDSGMPKDRFSAEMPDATLATLKIQPSEPRDSAVYFCASRGMDEQFFGPGTRLTVL.

The chain recombines TRBV5-1 with TRBJ2-7, with 7 bases aligning to TRBD2. V trimming: 5 bases; J trimming: 0 bases; junction bases outside the gene matches: 8. This CDR3 is 15 amino acids long. In germline, CDR1 is SGHRS, CDR2 YFSETQ. CDR3 region: CASSVGGVGSYEQYF. CDR3 DNA: TGCGCCAGCAGTGTTGGGGGGGTCGGCTCCTACGAGCAGTACTTC.

V and J are TRBV7-8 and TRBJ1-1, with 7 positions matching TRBD1. J gave up 1 base and V 4 bases, and 6 bases lay outside the gene matches. Looked up from germline, CDR1 is SGHVS and CDR2 is FQNEAQ. The CDR3 extends over 15 amino acids. CDR3 in amino acids: CASSWRTGSNTEAFF. The CDR3 region has the DNA TGTGCCAGCAGCTGGCGGACAGGTTCGAACACTGAAGCTTTCTTT.

The V call is TRBV7-2, the J call TRBJ2-3; 8 bases are a match to TRBD2. V was clipped by 7 bases and J by 2 bases; unmatched bases: 8. Germline V gives CDR1 SGHTA, CDR2 FQGNSA. The CDR3 covers 15 residues. CDR3 nucleotide sequence: TGTGCCAGCAAGACCTTAGCGGGACACACAGATACGCAGTATTTT. Translating gives CASKTLAGHTDTQYF.

The chain carries TRBV6-6 and TRBJ2-1; 8 bases align to TRBD1. The J segment lost 6 bases and the V segment lost 8 bases, leaving 15 bases of the junction unmatched. Germline V gene sequence: CDR1 MNHNY, CDR2 SVGAGI (reference sequence). The length of the CDR3 is 16 residues. In DNA, the CDR3 is TGTGCCAGCCTCGCGCAAGGACAGGGATTCGGCAATGAGCAGTTCTTC. Its protein is CASLAQGQGFGNEQFF.

The chain has TRBV18 and TRBJ1-3, with D hard to call. There are 20 residues in the CDR3. The V and J ends lost 0 bases and 3 bases respectively, with 24 bases between them. Germline CDR1 and CDR2: KGHSH and LQKENI. The CDR3 DNA follows: TGTGCCAGCTCACCACCTGCCCCGGGGTGGAGGACTAATCTTGGAAACACCATATATTTT. Amino acids: CASSPPAPGWRTNLGNTIYF.

The rearrangement joins TRBV6-4 to TRBJ1-1; D is perhaps TRBD1 (6 bases). This CDR3 has 15 amino acids. Trimming stripped 0 bases from V and 4 bases from J, with 12 bases between. Germline CDR1 and CDR2: MRHNA and SNTAGT. The CDR3 is CASSDSLGGSTEAFF. In DNA, the CDR3 is TGTGCCAGCAGTGACTCGTTAGGGGGAAGCACTGAAGCTTTCTTT.

This chain connects TRBV4-3 to TRBJ2-7; TRBD1 might be the D (7 bases). The V and J ends lost 3 bases and 0 bases respectively, with 15 bases between them. The CDR3 length is 16 residues. Germline assignment: CDR1 LGHNA and CDR2 YSLEER. In DNA form, the CDR3 reads TGCGCCAGCAGCCACGCATGGGGGGACAGCTCCTACGAGCAGTACTTC. Its translation is CASSHAWGDSSYEQYF.

The chain is built from TRBV7-6 and TRBJ2-3, with 8 bases aligning to TRBD2. Germline CDR1 SGHVS, CDR2 FNYEAQ. V was clipped by 3 bases and J by 0 bases; unmatched bases: 8. The CDR3 consists of 17 residues. CDR3 sequence (DNA): TGTGCCAGCAGCTTCAGCGGGGGATGGGGTAGCACAGATACGCAGTATTTT. Protein sequence: CASSFSGGWGSTDTQYF.

This chain joins TRBV9 and TRBJ1-3, with D possibly TRBD1 on 6 matching bases. Trimming stripped 3 bases from V and 0 bases from J, with 10 bases between. Germline CDR1 and CDR2: SGDLS and YYNGEE. The CDR3 is 15 residues long. CDR3 loop: CASSAETGSGNTIYF. The CDR3 DNA follows: TGTGCCAGCAGCGCAGAGACAGGCTCTGGAAACACCATATATTTT.

The rearrangement links TRBV5-4 to TRBJ1-1; D not certain. The germline V gene encodes CDR1 SGHNT and CDR2 YYREEE (reference sequence). Trimming removed 0 bases from V and 0 bases from J, with 6 bases in between. CDR3 size: 14 residues. The CDR3 DNA sequence: TGTGCCAGCAGCTTGGCGAGGGTGAACACTGAAGCTTTCTTT. It codes for CASSLARVNTEAFF.

This chain connects TRBV19 to TRBJ1-5; a weak D match, TRBD1 (5 bases). V was pared by 2 bases and J by 2 bases, with 10 bases between. Looked up from germline, CDR1 is LNHDA and CDR2 is SQIVND (reference sequence). There are 15 residues in the CDR3. The CDR3 DNA is TGTGCCAGTAGTATAAGCAGGGTAGGCAATCAGCCCCAGCATTTT. Translated: CASSISRVGNQPQHF.

V is TRBV7-2 and J is TRBJ2-6; 14 nucleotides agree with TRBD2. The CDR3 runs to 19 residues. The trim removed 5 bases at V and 0 bases at J, leaving 6 bases unmatched. Germline loops: CDR1 SGHTA, CDR2 FQGNSA. CDR3 DNA: TGTGCCAGCAGCCTCCGACTAGCGGGGGGGCCCTCTGGGGCCAACGTCCTGACTTTC. Translation gives CASSLRLAGGPSGANVLTF.

The rearrangement uses TRBV27 and TRBJ2-5; possible D gene TRBD2, 5 bases. The J call is uncertain, as TRBJ2-7 better fits the DNA end. CDR3 length: 13 amino acids. CDR1 and CDR2 (germline): MNHEY, SMNVEV (reference sequence). The CDR3 loop is CASSPSISYEQYF. The CDR3 DNA is TGTGCCAGCAGTCCTAGCATCTCCTACGAGCAGTACTTC.